This is a list of T cell receptor beta chains from one sample in a study of shared clonotypes between healthy human individuals. The repertoire was sequenced with immunoSEQ multiplex PCR; TCRdb's copy has only in-frame clones and lacks some. Of roughly 2.6 million clones listed, around 90% are singletons. Specimen: naive CD4+ T cells sorted from blood. The source of these receptors is a man aged 18 to 35 in good health. Both conserved end residues are trimmed from each CDR3.

j_call v_call cdr3_aa
TRBJ2-1 TRBV7-2 ASSWGQTRERGNEQF
TRBJ1-6 TRBV4-3 ASSRLDRDNSPLH
TRBJ1-1 TRBV28 ASSFYTWKAF
TRBJ1-1 TRBV5-1 ASSSQGEGAEAF
TRBJ2-2 TRBV4-2 AAGSSETNTGELF
TRBJ2-2 TRBV7-2 ASSQRGGPNTGELF
TRBJ2-1 TRBV9 ASNRDFAYNEQF
TRBJ1-2 TRBV2 ASSGQRDNYGYT
TRBJ2-3 TRBV6-6 ASSYSTLVVDTQY
TRBJ2-7 TRBV18 ASSPGTGYEQY
TRBJ2-2 TRBV7-2 ASSRQGGTGELF
TRBJ1-5 TRBV28 ASAPLRANQPQH
TRBJ1-2 TRBV6-5 ASSRLQDYGYT
TRBJ2-7 TRBV19 ASSIEAGQNYEQY
TRBJ2-7 TRBV6-6 ASSNEGDYEQY
TRBJ2-7 TRBV30 ALRLAGSYEQY